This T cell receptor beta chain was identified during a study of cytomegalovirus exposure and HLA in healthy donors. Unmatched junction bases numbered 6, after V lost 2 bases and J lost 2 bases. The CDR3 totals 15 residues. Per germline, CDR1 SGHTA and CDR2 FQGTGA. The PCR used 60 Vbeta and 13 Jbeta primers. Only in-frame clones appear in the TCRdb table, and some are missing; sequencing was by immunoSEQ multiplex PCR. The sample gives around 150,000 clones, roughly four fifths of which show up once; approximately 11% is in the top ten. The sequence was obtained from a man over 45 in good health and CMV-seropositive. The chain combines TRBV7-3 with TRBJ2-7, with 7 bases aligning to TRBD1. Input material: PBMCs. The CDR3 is CASSLGTALTYEQYF. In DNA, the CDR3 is TGTGCCAGCAGCTTAGGGACAGCCTTAACCTACGAGCAGTACTTC. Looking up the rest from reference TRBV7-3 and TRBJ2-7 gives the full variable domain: GAGVSQTPSNKVTEKGKYVELRCDPISGHTALYWYRQSLGQGPEFLIYFQGTGAADDSGLPNDRFFAVRPEGSVSTLKIQRTERGDSAVYLCASSLGTALTYEQYFGPGTRLTVT.